What follows are 20 T cell receptor beta chains derived from one specimen sequenced in a study of blood T cell repertoires in COVID-19. Clones were sequenced by immunoSEQ multiplex PCR, and TCRdb holds only the in-frame ones, with some missing. Of about 220,000 clones in the sample, 65% to 85% were seen once. What was sequenced was PBMCs or T cells enriched from blood (not recorded which). These receptors were collected from a woman aged 60-75 years who had recovered from COVID-19.

This chain joins TRBV27 and TRBJ1-1; D is perhaps TRBD1 (5 bases). Germline loops: CDR1 MNHEY, CDR2 SMNVEV (reference sequence). The V gene lost 6 bases and the J gene lost 1 base, with 12 bases spanning the gap. The CDR3 has 14 residues. In DNA, the CDR3 is TGTGCCAGCAGGTTGGACAATCGGAACACTGAAGCTTTCTTT. It specifies CASRLDNRNTEAFF.

The chain couples TRBV6-2 or TRBV6-3 to TRBJ2-7; D not certain. Germline-derived CDR1 and CDR2 are MNHEY and SVGEGT. The length of the CDR3 is 11 residues. V was cut by 2 bases and J by 10 bases, with 9 bases left in between. The CDR3 nucleotides are TGTGCCAGCAGTTACATCCAGATTCAGTACTTC. Protein sequence: CASSYIQIQYF.

The CDR3 spells CASSIDVGTGDYGYTF. The CDR3, as DNA: TGTGCCAGTAGTATAGATGTAGGGACAGGGGACTATGGCTACACCTTC. This chain connects TRBV19 to TRBJ1-2; 10 positions agree with TRBD1. The CDR3 extends over 16 amino acids. V gave up 0 bases and J gave up 3 bases; unmatched junction bases: 4. Germline CDR1 reads LNHDA; CDR2 reads SQIVND (reference sequence). The variable domain in full, completed from reference TRBV19 and TRBJ1-2, reads DGGITQSPKYLFRKEGQNVTLSCEQNLNHDAMYWYRQDPGQGLRLIYYSQIVNDFQKGDIAEGYSVSREKKESFPLTVTSAQKNPTAFYLCASSIDVGTGDYGYTFGSGTRLTVV.

The CDR3 sequence: CASSPGRVSPGNTIYF. As DNA, the CDR3 is TGTGCCAGCAGCCCTGGTCGAGTATCTCCTGGAAACACCATATATTTT. The chain combines TRBV7-2 with TRBJ1-3; D unresolved. The CDR3 is 16 residues long. With 5 bases removed from V and 2 bases from J, the gap between germline ends came to 16 bases. Germline V CDR1 and CDR2: SGHTA, FQGNSA. Looking up the rest from reference TRBV7-2 and TRBJ1-3 gives the full variable domain: GAGVSQSPSNKVTEKGKDVELRCDPISGHTALYWYRQSLGQGLEFLIYFQGNSAPDKSGLPSDRFSAERTGGSVSTLTIQRTQQEDSAVYLCASSPGRVSPGNTIYFGEGSWLTVV.

This clone is a singleton in its sample. The genes are TRBV7-2 and TRBJ1-1; possibly TRBD1 for D (5 bases). V lost 5 bases and J 7 bases, leaving 20 bases between the germline ends. The CDR3 has 15 amino acids. Germline V gives CDR1 SGHTA, CDR2 FQGNSA. This chain's CDR3 is CASSPRAVGGIEAFF. Written as DNA, the CDR3 is TGTGCCAGCAGCCCCCGCGCGGTGGGGGGTATTGAAGCTTTCTTT.

This clone occurred many times. CDR3 DNA: TGTGCCAGCAGTTACTGGGCTACCGACGGCAATCAGCCCCAGCATTTT. This sequence encodes CASSYWATDGNQPQHF. The chain joins TRBV6-2 or TRBV6-3 to TRBJ1-5, with no clear D. V lost 1 base and J lost 2, with 12 bases in between. Germline assignment: CDR1 MNHEY and CDR2 SVGEGT. This CDR3 is 16 amino acids long.

This sequence joins TRBV27 and TRBJ1-2; 9 positions agree with TRBD1. The V and J ends lost 4 bases and 8 bases, in that order; junction bases with no gene match: 8. This CDR3 spans 14 amino acids. Germline assignment: CDR1 MNHEY and CDR2 SMNVEV (reference sequence). This CDR3 is CASSSVDRGLGYTF. The CDR3 DNA sequence: TGTGCCAGCAGTTCGGTGGACAGGGGATTAGGCTACACCTTC.

The CDR3 DNA sequence: TGTGCCAGCAGTGACTCGGGCAGGGCCACCGGGGAGCTGTTTTTT. It codes for CASSDSGRATGELFF. The chain uses TRBV6-4 and TRBJ2-2; maybe TRBD1 (5 bases). This CDR3 has 15 amino acids. Germline V gives CDR1 MRHNA, CDR2 SNTAGT. Trimming cost V 0 bases and J 4 bases, with 9 bases left between them.

This chain joins TRBV2 and TRBJ2-7, with TRBD2 as a possible D gene (5 bases). Looked up from germline, CDR1 is SNHLY and CDR2 is FYNNEI. Trimming pared 1 base from V and 3 bases from J, leaving 10 bases between. CDR3 length: 14 amino acids. The CDR3 DNA sequence: TGTGCCAGCAGTGAAGTGTTAGCGAGCTACGAGCAGTACTTC. This gives the protein CASSEVLASYEQYF.

The rearrangement joins TRBV11-2 to TRBJ2-2, with 12 bases identical to TRBD2. This CDR3 is 17 amino acids long. CDR1 SGHAT and CDR2 FQNNGV come from the germline V gene. V lost 5 bases and J lost 1; bases outside the gene matches: 5. CDR3 residues: CASSPRTSGMNTGELFF. Written as DNA, the CDR3 is TGTGCCAGCAGCCCCCGGACTAGCGGGATGAACACCGGGGAGCTGTTTTTT.

This clone was seen only once. This rearrangement joins TRBV4-1 to TRBJ1-1; 7 positions agree with TRBD1. The length of the CDR3 is 17 residues. In germline, CDR1 is MGHRA, CDR2 YSYEKL. J gave up 1 base and V 2 bases, and 10 bases lay outside the gene matches. The CDR3 loop is CASSQPQGEEGNTEAFF. The CDR3 nucleotides are TGCGCCAGCAGCCAACCCCAGGGGGAAGAAGGGAACACTGAAGCTTTCTTT.

The chain combines TRBV6-5 with TRBJ2-7; TRBD1 is a possible D gene (6 bases). This CDR3 is built from 13 residues. Germline values: CDR1 MNHEY, CDR2 SVGAGI. Trimming took 6 bases from V and 1 from J, leaving 10 bases between them. The CDR3 DNA is TGTGCCAGCAGCGGACAGCAGTCCTACGAGCAGTACTTC. This codes for CASSGQQSYEQYF.

The genes are TRBV5-5 and TRBJ1-3; D unclear. Germline CDR1 and CDR2: SGHKS and YYEKEE (reference sequence). The CDR3 runs to 14 residues. Trimming removed 4 bases at V and 2 bases at J, with 10 bases between. CDR3 DNA: TGTGCCAGCAGCCTAGGCCTGGCTGGAAACACCATATATTTT. Amino acid sequence: CASSLGLAGNTIYF.

This clone was seen more than once but under ten times. The chain links TRBV7-2 to TRBJ1-1; the D gene is possibly TRBD1 (5 bases). This CDR3 contains 15 residues. CDR1 is SGHTA, CDR2 FQGNSA, per germline. V lost 0 bases and J lost 2, with 10 bases in between. DNA of the CDR3: TGTGCCAGCAGCTTAGCGGGGGGGAGTAACACTGAAGCTTTCTTT. It yields the protein CASSLAGGSNTEAFF.

V usage is TRBV19 and J usage is TRBJ1-2; the match to TRBD1 covers 9 bases. After removal of 3 bases from V and 10 bases from J, the junction contained 9 bases not matched to a gene. There are 14 residues in the CDR3. CDR1 and CDR2 from the germline V gene are LNHDA and SQIVND (reference sequence). The CDR3 DNA sequence: TGTGCCAGTAGTATCAAGGGGACAGGGAGGGACTACACCTTC. Amino acid sequence: CASSIKGTGRDYTF.

The chain has TRBV5-1 and TRBJ2-2; D possibly corresponds to TRBD2 (6 bases). CDR3 length: 16 amino acids. Germline CDR1 is SGHRS and CDR2 is YFSETQ. V lost 0 bases and J 4 bases, leaving 13 bases between the germline ends. In nucleotides, the CDR3 is TGCGCCAGCAGCTTGGTTACAGGAGGGTCCACCGGGGAGCTGTTTTTT. Amino acids: CASSLVTGGSTGELFF.

The chain uses TRBV2 and TRBJ2-1; 9 bases fit TRBD2. Germline assignment: CDR1 SNHLY and CDR2 FYNNEI. The junction had 1 base not matched to a gene; V was cut back by 3 bases and J by 4 bases. The CDR3 extends over 14 amino acids. CDR3 bases: TGTGCCAGCAGTGACCTAGCGGGATACAATGAGCAGTTCTTC. It translates to CASSDLAGYNEQFF.

J is TRBJ1-6 and V is TRBV2; a weak D match, TRBD1 (6 bases). The CDR3 totals 16 residues. V lost 0 bases to trimming and J lost 4 bases, with 10 bases between them. CDR1 and CDR2 from the germline V gene are SNHLY and FYNNEI. The CDR3 coding sequence is TGTGCCAGCAGTGAAGCGAGGGGACATTATAATTCACCCCTCCACTTT. Amino acid sequence: CASSEARGHYNSPLHF. The variable domain in full, completed from reference TRBV2 and TRBJ1-6, reads EPEVTQTPSHQVTQMGQEVILRCVPISNHLYFYWYRQILGQKVEFLVSFYNNEISEKSEIFDDQFSVERPDGSNFTLKIRSTKLEDSAMYFCASSEARGHYNSPLHFGNGTRLTVT.

This clone was recorded only once. V usage is TRBV3-1 (or the pseudogene TRBV3-2) and J usage is TRBJ1-2; a weak D match, TRBD1 (6 bases). The CDR3 extends over 14 amino acids. The V end lost 1 base, the J end lost 4 bases, and 10 bases lay between the germline ends. Germline V gene lookup returns CDR1 LGHDT and CDR2 YNNKEL (reference sequence). The CDR3 sequence is CASSQGRGSYGYTF. DNA of the CDR3: TGTGCCAGCAGCCAAGGCAGGGGATCCTATGGCTACACCTTC.

This chain links TRBV10-3 with TRBJ2-5; TRBD1 matches at 7 bases. The CDR3 has 14 amino acids. The V gene's germline CDR1 is ENHRY and CDR2 SYGVKD. With V trimmed by 6 bases and J by 2 bases, 6 bases remained unmatched. The CDR3 here is CAIRRGTEQETQYF. The CDR3 bases are TGTGCCATCAGGAGGGGGACAGAACAAGAGACCCAGTACTTC.